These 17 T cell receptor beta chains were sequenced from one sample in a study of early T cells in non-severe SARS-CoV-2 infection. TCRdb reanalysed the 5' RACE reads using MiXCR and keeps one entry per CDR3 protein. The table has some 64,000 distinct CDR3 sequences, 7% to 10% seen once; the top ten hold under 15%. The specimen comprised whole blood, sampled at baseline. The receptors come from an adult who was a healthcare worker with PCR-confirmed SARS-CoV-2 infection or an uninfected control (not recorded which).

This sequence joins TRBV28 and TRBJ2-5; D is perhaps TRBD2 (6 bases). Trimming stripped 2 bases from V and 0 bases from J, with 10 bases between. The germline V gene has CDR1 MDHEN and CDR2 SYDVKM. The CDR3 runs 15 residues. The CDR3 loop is CASSLPAGNQETQYF. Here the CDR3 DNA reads TGTGCCAGCAGTTTACCGGCGGGAAACCAAGAGACCCAGTACTTC.

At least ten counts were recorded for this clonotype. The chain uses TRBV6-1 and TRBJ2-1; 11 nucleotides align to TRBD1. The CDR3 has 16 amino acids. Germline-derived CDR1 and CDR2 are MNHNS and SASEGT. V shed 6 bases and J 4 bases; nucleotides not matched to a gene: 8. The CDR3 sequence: CASSRDRGEIYNEQFF. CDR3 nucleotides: TGTGCCAGCAGCCGGGACAGGGGGGAGATTTACAATGAGCAGTTCTTC.

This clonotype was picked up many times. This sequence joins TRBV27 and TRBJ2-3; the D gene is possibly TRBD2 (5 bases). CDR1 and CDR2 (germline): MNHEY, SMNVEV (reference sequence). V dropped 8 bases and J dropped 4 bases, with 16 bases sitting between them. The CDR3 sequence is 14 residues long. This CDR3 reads CASAERSGADTQYF. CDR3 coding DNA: TGTGCCAGCGCAGAGCGGTCCGGGGCAGATACGCAGTATTTT.

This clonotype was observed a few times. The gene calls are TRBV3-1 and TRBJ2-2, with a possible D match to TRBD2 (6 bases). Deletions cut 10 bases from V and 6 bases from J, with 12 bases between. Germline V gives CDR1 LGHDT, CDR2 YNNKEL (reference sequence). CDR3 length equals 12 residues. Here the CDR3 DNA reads TGTGCCACCTCGGAGGGCCCCGGGGAGCTGTTTTTT. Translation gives CATSEGPGELFF.

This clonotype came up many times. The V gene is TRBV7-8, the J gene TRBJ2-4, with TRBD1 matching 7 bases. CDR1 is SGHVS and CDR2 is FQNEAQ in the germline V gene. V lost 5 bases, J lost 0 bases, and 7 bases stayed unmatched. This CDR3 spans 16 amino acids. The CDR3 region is CASSHPGQLAKNIQYF. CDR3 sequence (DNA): TGTGCCAGCAGCCACCCGGGACAGCTAGCCAAAAACATTCAGTACTTC.

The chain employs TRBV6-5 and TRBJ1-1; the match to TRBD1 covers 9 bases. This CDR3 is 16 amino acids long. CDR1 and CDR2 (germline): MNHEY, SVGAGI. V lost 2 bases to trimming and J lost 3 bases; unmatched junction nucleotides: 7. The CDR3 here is CASSYLLTGGDTEAFF. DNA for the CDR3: TGTGCCAGCAGTTACCTCCTGACAGGGGGAGACACTGAAGCTTTCTTT.

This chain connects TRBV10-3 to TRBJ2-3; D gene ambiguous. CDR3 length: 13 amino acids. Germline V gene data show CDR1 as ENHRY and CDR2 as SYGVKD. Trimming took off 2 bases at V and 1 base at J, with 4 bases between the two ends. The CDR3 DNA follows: TGTGCCATCAGTGAGGGGGGCACAGATACGCAGTATTTT. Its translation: CAISEGGTDTQYF.

CDR3 DNA: TGTGCCAGCTCACCGACAGGGGGGGAGTCACCCCTCCACTTT. Its translation: CASSPTGGESPLHF. The V call is TRBV18, the J call TRBJ1-6; 9 nucleotides line up with TRBD1. Germline trimming cut 3 bases from V and 10 bases from J; bases unmatched to any gene: 4. The CDR3 totals 14 residues. Germline-derived CDR1 and CDR2 are KGHSH and LQKENI.

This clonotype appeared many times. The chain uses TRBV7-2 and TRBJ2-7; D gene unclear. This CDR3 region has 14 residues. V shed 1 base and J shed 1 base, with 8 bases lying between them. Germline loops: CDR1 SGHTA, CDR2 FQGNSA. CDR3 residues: CASSLVVPSYEQYF. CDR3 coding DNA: TGTGCCAGCAGCTTAGTTGTGCCATCCTACGAGCAGTACTTC.

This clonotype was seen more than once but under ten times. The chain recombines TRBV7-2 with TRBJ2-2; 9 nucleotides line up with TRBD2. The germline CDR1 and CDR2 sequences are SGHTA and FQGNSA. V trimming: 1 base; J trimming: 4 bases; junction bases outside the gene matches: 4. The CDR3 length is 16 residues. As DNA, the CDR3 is TGTGCCAGCAGCTTAGGGACTAGCGTTTCCACCGGGGAGCTGTTTTTT. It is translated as CASSLGTSVSTGELFF.

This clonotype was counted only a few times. The CDR3 loop reads CASSQREGGKGTDTQYF. The CDR3, as DNA: TGTGCCAGCAGCCAGCGGGAGGGGGGAAAGGGGACAGATACGCAGTATTTT. The V and J genes are TRBV7-8 and TRBJ2-3, with 10 bases aligning to TRBD2. Germline V lookup: CDR1 SGHVS, CDR2 FQNEAQ. This CDR3 spans 17 amino acids. V was pared by 5 bases and J by 3 bases, with 11 bases of the junction left unmatched.

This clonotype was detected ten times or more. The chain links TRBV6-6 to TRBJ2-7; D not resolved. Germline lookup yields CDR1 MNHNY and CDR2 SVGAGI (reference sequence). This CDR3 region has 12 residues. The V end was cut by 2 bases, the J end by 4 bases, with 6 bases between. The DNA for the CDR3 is TGTGCCAGCAGTTACCTCGAATACGAGCAGTACTTC. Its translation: CASSYLEYEQYF.

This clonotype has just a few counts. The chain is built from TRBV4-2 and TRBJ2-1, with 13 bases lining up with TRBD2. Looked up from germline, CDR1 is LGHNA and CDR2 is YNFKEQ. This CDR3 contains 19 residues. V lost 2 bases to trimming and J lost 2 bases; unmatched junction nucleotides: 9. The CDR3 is CASSQLRTSGSSTYNEQFF. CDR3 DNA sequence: TGTGCCAGCAGCCAATTGCGGACTAGCGGGAGCTCTACCTACAATGAGCAGTTCTTC.

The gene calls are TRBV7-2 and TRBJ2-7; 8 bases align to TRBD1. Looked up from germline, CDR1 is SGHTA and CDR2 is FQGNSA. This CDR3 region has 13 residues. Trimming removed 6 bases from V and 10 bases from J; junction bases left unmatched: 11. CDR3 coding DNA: TGTGCCAGCAGTTCGGACAGGGTGTCCAGACAGTACTTC. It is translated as CASSSDRVSRQYF.

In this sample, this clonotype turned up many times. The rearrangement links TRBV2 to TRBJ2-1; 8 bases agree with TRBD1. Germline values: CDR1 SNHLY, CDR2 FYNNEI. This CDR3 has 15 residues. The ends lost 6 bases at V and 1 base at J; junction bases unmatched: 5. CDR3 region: CASSARQGSYNEQFF. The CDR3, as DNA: TGTGCCAGCAGCGCCCGACAGGGGTCCTACAATGAGCAGTTCTTC.

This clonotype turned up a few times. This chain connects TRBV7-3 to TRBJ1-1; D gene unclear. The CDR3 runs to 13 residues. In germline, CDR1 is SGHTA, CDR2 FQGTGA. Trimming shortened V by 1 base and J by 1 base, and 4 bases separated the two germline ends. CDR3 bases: TGTGCCAGCAGCTTAAACAGGAACACTGAAGCTTTCTTT. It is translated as CASSLNRNTEAFF.

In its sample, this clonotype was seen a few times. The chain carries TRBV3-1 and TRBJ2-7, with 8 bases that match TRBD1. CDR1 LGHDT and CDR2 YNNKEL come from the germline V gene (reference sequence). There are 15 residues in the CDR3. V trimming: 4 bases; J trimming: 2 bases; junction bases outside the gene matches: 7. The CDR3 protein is CASSRRTGTTYEQYF. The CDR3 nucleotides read TGTGCCAGCAGCCGAAGGACAGGGACAACCTACGAGCAGTACTTC.